This T cell receptor (beta chain) was documented in a study of blood T cell repertoires in COVID-19. About the study: Italy, Spain and the United States were the sources of the convalescent and acute COVID-19 samples. The analysed material was cDNA or gDNA that came from T cells, B-cell-depleted T cells, or PBMCs.

As handled by the study authors: The authors estimated nucleated cell counts from reference gene primer amplification. Here immunoSEQ multiplex PCR was the method, and the copy in TCRdb shows in-frame clones only, minus some. D and trimming come from the DNA, and the V and J calls and clone size come from that table. The sample contains 170,000 or so clones, approximately 90% of which appear only once. The CDR3 loop spans 16 amino acids. Germline trimming cut 0 bases from V and 2 bases from J; bases unmatched to any gene: 7. Germline V CDR1 and CDR2: SGHTS, YDEGEE. What was sequenced was peripheral blood. The TCR comes from a woman younger than 30 who had recovered from COVID-19. V usage is TRBV5-8 and J usage is TRBJ1-1; 7 bases line up with TRBD1. The DNA for the CDR3 is TGTGCCAGCAGCTTGGTACAGGGGCGGGGAAACACTGAAGCTTTCTTT. It encodes CASSLVQGRGNTEAFF.